The rows below give T cell receptor beta chains drawn from one sample of a study of blood T cell repertoires in COVID-19. Profiling relied on immunoSEQ multiplex PCR, and the TCRdb table lists in-frame clones only, not all of them. The sample contains 200,000 to 300,000 clones, roughly 87% of which appear only once. Specimen: peripheral blood. These receptors were obtained from a young man with active or convalescent COVID-19. Both conserved end residues are part of each CDR3. The order of the fields is D gene, clone size, V gene, J gene, CDR3 DNA, CDR3 protein. D genes are given only for firm matches. The size of a clone is reported for some rows only, either as once, few or many, or as a class for expanded clones.

D: TRBD2; size: -; V: TRBV27; J: TRBJ2-1; DNA: TGTGCCAGCAGTGAAGCGGGGGGAATATACAATGAGCAGTTCTTC; CDR3: CASSEAGGIYNEQFF
D: -; size: -; V: TRBV12-3/TRBV12-4; J: TRBJ2-7; DNA: TGTGCCAGCAGTTTAAAACAGAACGAGCAGTACTTC; CDR3: CASSLKQNEQYF
D: -; size: -; V: TRBV10-1; J: TRBJ1-2; DNA: TGCGCCAGCAGTGAGTCTGACAGCTATGGCTACACCTTC; CDR3: CASSESDSYGYTF
D: TRBD2; size: -; V: TRBV10-3; J: TRBJ2-7; DNA: TGTGCCATCATGGGGACTAGCGGTTCCTACGAGCAGTACTTC; CDR3: CAIMGTSGSYEQYF
D: -; size: -; V: TRBV10-3; J: TRBJ2-1; DNA: TGTGCCTCGCAGGACTCTGGTGAGCAGTTCTTC; CDR3: CASQDSGEQFF
D: TRBD2; size: -; V: TRBV4-3; J: TRBJ2-7; DNA: TGCGCCAGCAGCCAAGGGGCTAGCGGCTACGAGCAGTACTTC; CDR3: CASSQGASGYEQYF
D: -; size: -; V: TRBV6-5; J: TRBJ1-6; DNA: TGTGCCAGCAGTTACCTCGGAACTAATAATTCACCCCTCCACTTT; CDR3: CASSYLGTNNSPLHF
D: -; size: -; V: TRBV7-2; J: TRBJ2-3; DNA: TGTGCCAGCAGCTTAGCGGGGGGGCCTTATCTGACAGATACGCAGTATTTT; CDR3: CASSLAGGPYLTDTQYF
D: -; size: -; V: TRBV5-1; J: TRBJ2-5; DNA: TGCGCCACCAAGCAGGGGTCGGGAGAGACCCAGTACTTC; CDR3: CATKQGSGETQYF
D: TRBD2; size: -; V: TRBV18; J: TRBJ2-5; DNA: TGTGCCAGCTCACCAGTGACTAGCGGGGGGGAAGAGACCCAGTACTTC; CDR3: CASSPVTSGGEETQYF
D: TRBD2; size: few; V: TRBV4-2; J: TRBJ2-3; DNA: TGTGCCAGCAGCCCCGCCGGGACTAGGGGCACAGATACGCAGTATTTT; CDR3: CASSPAGTRGTDTQYF
D: -; size: -; V: TRBV19; J: TRBJ1-3; DNA: TGTGCCACCACGGCCAGGGGCTTCTCTGGAAACACCATATATTTT; CDR3: CATTARGFSGNTIYF
D: -; size: -; V: TRBV14; J: TRBJ1-1; DNA: TGTGCCAGCAGCCAAGTAGCCTACATCACTGAAGCTTTCTTT; CDR3: CASSQVAYITEAFF
D: TRBD1; size: -; V: TRBV5-6; J: TRBJ2-3; DNA: TGTGCCAGCAGCTTGTTTCAGGGGGCGGCATGGGATACGCAGTATTTT; CDR3: CASSLFQGAAWDTQYF
D: -; size: -; V: TRBV5-1; J: TRBJ1-6; DNA: TGCGCCAGCAGCCCGAGGGAGGGTCGCACGGAATCACCCCTCCACTTT; CDR3: CASSPREGRTESPLHF
D: -; size: -; V: TRBV29-1; J: TRBJ2-5; DNA: TGCAGCGTTGACCCAGGGCACCAAGAGACCCAGTACTTC; CDR3: CSVDPGHQETQYF
D: TRBD1; size: -; V: TRBV27; J: TRBJ2-5; DNA: TGTGCCAGCGCCGGACAGGGGACGCAAGAGACCCAGTACTTC; CDR3: CASAGQGTQETQYF
D: -; size: -; V: TRBV19; J: TRBJ1-4; DNA: TGTGCCAGTAGTTTAGAGACAGAAGATGAAAAACTGTTTTTT; CDR3: CASSLETEDEKLFF
D: TRBD1; size: -; V: TRBV9; J: TRBJ2-7; DNA: TGTGCCAGCAGCGTAGAGGGGGACAGGGGAGTATGCGAGCAGTACTTC; CDR3: CASSVEGDRGVCEQYF
D: -; size: -; V: TRBV2; J: TRBJ1-6; DNA: TGTGCCAGCAGTGAAAACAGATTCCTCCACTTT; CDR3: CASSENRFLHF
D: -; size: -; V: TRBV5-1; J: TRBJ1-3; DNA: TGCGCCAGCAGCTTAGGACAGTCTGGAAACACCATATATTTT; CDR3: CASSLGQSGNTIYF
D: TRBD2; size: -; V: TRBV7-2; J: TRBJ2-1; DNA: TGTGCCAGCAGCTTAGGGGCTAGCGGGGGATCGTACAATGAGCAGTTCTTC; CDR3: CASSLGASGGSYNEQFF
D: -; size: few; V: TRBV21-1; J: TRBJ2-3; DNA: TGTGCCAGCAGCATCGGACTAGCGACAACCACAGATACGCAGTATTTT; CDR3: CASSIGLATTTDTQYF
D: -; size: -; V: TRBV18; J: TRBJ2-5; DNA: TGTGCCAGCTCACCCGACCAAGAGACCCAGTACTTC; CDR3: CASSPDQETQYF
D: TRBD1; size: few; V: TRBV7-8; J: TRBJ1-1; DNA: TGTGCCAGCAGCTCGCAGGGACAGGGGGTAGCTGAAGCTTTCTTT; CDR3: CASSSQGQGVAEAFF
D: TRBD1; size: -; V: TRBV10-3; J: TRBJ1-1; DNA: TGTGCCATAGAGGCGGACAGGGGGGGAACGAACACTGAAGCTTTCTTT; CDR3: CAIEADRGGTNTEAFF
D: -; size: -; V: TRBV12-3/TRBV12-4; J: TRBJ1-1; DNA: TGTGCCAGCAGTTTAGCGCTCGGCACTGAAGCTTTCTTT; CDR3: CASSLALGTEAFF
D: TRBD1; size: -; V: TRBV9; J: TRBJ2-7; DNA: TGTGCCAGCAGCGCCCGGGACAGGCCCTACGAGCAGTACTTC; CDR3: CASSARDRPYEQYF
D: TRBD2; size: -; V: TRBV6-5; J: TRBJ2-7; DNA: TGTGCCAGCAGCCTGGGACTAGCACCACTCGACGAGCAGTACTTC; CDR3: CASSLGLAPLDEQYF
D: TRBD1; size: -; V: TRBV7-7; J: TRBJ2-7; DNA: TGTGCCAGCAGCTCCGGGACAGGTCAGGCCTACGAGCAGTACTTC; CDR3: CASSSGTGQAYEQYF
D: -; size: -; V: TRBV5-1; J: TRBJ2-7; DNA: TGCGCCAGCAGCTCCGGGACTCCGGCCTACGAGCAGTACTTC; CDR3: CASSSGTPAYEQYF
D: -; size: -; V: TRBV2; J: TRBJ1-2; DNA: TGTGCCAGCAGTTCCGGGGGTCAACTCAACTATGGCTACACCTTC; CDR3: CASSSGGQLNYGYTF
D: -; size: once; V: TRBV7-2; J: TRBJ1-6; DNA: TGTGCCAGCAGCTTAGCGGCAGGGGCGGTGAATTCACCCCTCCACTTT; CDR3: CASSLAAGAVNSPLHF
D: TRBD1; size: -; V: TRBV29-1; J: TRBJ1-5; DNA: TGCAGCGTCCCCGGGACAGGGGGGAATCAGCCCCAGCATTTT; CDR3: CSVPGTGGNQPQHF
D: -; size: -; V: TRBV5-1; J: TRBJ1-3; DNA: TGCGCCAGCAGCCGGACATCTGGAAACACCATATATTTT; CDR3: CASSRTSGNTIYF
D: TRBD2; size: -; V: TRBV6-5; J: TRBJ2-3; DNA: TGTGCCAGCAGTTCCAGTACAGCGGGAACAGATACGCAGTATTTT; CDR3: CASSSSTAGTDTQYF
D: TRBD2; size: -; V: TRBV11-2; J: TRBJ2-5; DNA: TGTGCCAGCAGCTCATGGGGGGTAGCGGGAGGTCAAGAGACCCAGTACTTC; CDR3: CASSSWGVAGGQETQYF
D: -; size: -; V: TRBV2; J: TRBJ1-1; DNA: TGTGCCAGCAGTGAACAGAACACTGAAGCTTTCTTT; CDR3: CASSEQNTEAFF
D: -; size: -; V: TRBV6-2/TRBV6-3; J: TRBJ1-2; DNA: TGTGCCAGCAGTTATCGGGGAGCAGGCTATGGCTACACCTTC; CDR3: CASSYRGAGYGYTF
D: TRBD2; size: -; V: TRBV7-9; J: TRBJ2-5; DNA: TGTGCCAGCAGCCGCGGACTAGCTCAAGAGACCCAGTACTTC; CDR3: CASSRGLAQETQYF
D: -; size: -; V: TRBV7-9; J: TRBJ1-4; DNA: TGTGCCAGCAGCTCCGCGGGGGTTAATGAAAAACTGTTTTTT; CDR3: CASSSAGVNEKLFF
D: TRBD2; size: -; V: TRBV4-1; J: TRBJ2-1; DNA: TGCGCCAGCAGCCTGTCCAGCATGGGGGAGGGCCGTTTCAATGAGCAGTTCTTC; CDR3: CASSLSSMGEGRFNEQFF
D: TRBD2; size: -; V: TRBV5-4; J: TRBJ2-3; DNA: TGTGCCAGCAGCTGGGAGGGAACGCAGTATTTT; CDR3: CASSWEGTQYF
D: -; size: -; V: TRBV18; J: TRBJ1-1; DNA: TGTGCCAGCTCACCAATAAGGGACTTGAACACTGAAGCTTTCTTT; CDR3: CASSPIRDLNTEAFF
D: -; size: -; V: TRBV5-1; J: TRBJ1-5; DNA: TGCGCCAGCAGCTTCAATAGCAATCAGCCCCAGCATTTT; CDR3: CASSFNSNQPQHF
D: TRBD2; size: -; V: TRBV6-5; J: TRBJ2-7; DNA: TGTGCCAGCACTACTAGCGGGAGTAGTCACGAGCAGTACTTC; CDR3: CASTTSGSSHEQYF
D: TRBD2; size: -; V: TRBV14; J: TRBJ2-1; DNA: TGTGCCAGCAGCCACGGAGTAGGACTAGCGGGAGTCAATGAGCAGTTCTTC; CDR3: CASSHGVGLAGVNEQFF
D: -; size: -; V: TRBV11-3; J: TRBJ2-2; DNA: TGTGCCAGCAGCTCCACCGACCGGTGGCAGGACACCGGGGAGCTGTTTTTT; CDR3: CASSSTDRWQDTGELFF
D: -; size: -; V: TRBV2; J: TRBJ2-3; DNA: TGTGCCAGCAGTGAATACTACCAAGCCCGCACAGATACGCAGTATTTT; CDR3: CASSEYYQARTDTQYF
D: -; size: -; V: TRBV5-1; J: TRBJ2-2; DNA: TGCGCCAGCAGCTTGGTATTGCACGGAGCAGGGAACGGGGAGCTGTTTTTT; CDR3: CASSLVLHGAGNGELFF
D: TRBD1; size: -; V: TRBV7-2; J: TRBJ2-1; DNA: TGTGCCAGCAGCTTAACGGGACAGGGACCCTACAATGAGCAGTTCTTC; CDR3: CASSLTGQGPYNEQFF
D: TRBD1; size: -; V: TRBV18; J: TRBJ1-4; DNA: TGTGCCAGCTCACTACGACAGGGCGAGGATGAAAAACTGTTTTTT; CDR3: CASSLRQGEDEKLFF
D: TRBD1; size: -; V: TRBV7-2; J: TRBJ2-5; DNA: TGTGCCAGCAGCCTTTGGACAGGAATTACAGAGACCCAGTACTTC; CDR3: CASSLWTGITETQYF
D: -; size: -; V: TRBV4-2; J: TRBJ2-3; DNA: TGTGCCAGCAGCCAAGCGGTTCGACTAGGTGAGGATACGCAGTATTTT; CDR3: CASSQAVRLGEDTQYF